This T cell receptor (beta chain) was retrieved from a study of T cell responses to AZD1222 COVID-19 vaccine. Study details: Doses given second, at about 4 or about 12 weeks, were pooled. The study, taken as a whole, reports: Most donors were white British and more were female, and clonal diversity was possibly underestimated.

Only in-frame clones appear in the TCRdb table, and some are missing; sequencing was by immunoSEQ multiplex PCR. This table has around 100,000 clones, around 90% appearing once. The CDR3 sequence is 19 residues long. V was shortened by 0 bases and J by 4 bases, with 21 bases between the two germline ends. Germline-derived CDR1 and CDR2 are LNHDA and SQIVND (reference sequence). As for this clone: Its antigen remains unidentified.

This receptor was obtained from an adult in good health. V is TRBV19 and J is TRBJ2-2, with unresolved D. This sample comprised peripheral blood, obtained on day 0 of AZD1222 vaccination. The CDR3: CASSIDPSLVGTTTGELFF. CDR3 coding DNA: TGTGCCAGTAGTATAGATCCAAGCTTAGTAGGTACAACCACCGGGGAGCTGTTTTTT. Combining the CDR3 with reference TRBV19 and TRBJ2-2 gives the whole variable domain DGGITQSPKYLFRKEGQNVTLSCEQNLNHDAMYWYRQDPGQGLRLIYYSQIVNDFQKGDIAEGYSVSREKKESFPLTVTSAQKNPTAFYLCASSIDPSLVGTTTGELFFGEGSRLTVL.